This T cell receptor beta chain was sequenced during a study of T cells in Graves' hyperthyroidism and ophthalmopathy. Study context: Once the initial diagnosis was made, peripheral blood was obtained before any treatment.

This CDR3 has 14 amino acids. Germline CDR1 and CDR2: SGHTA and FQGNSA. V shed 4 bases and J 0 bases; nucleotides not matched to a gene: 0. This clonotype was counted ten times or more. Amplified TCR beta CDR3 regions came from RNA transcripts. HTBI primers drove first-round RT-PCR of the TCR CDR3. TCRdb used MiXCR to reprocess the multiplex PCR reads, holding one entry per CDR3 protein. The data hold around 190,000 distinct CDR3 sequences, with about a sixth observed a single time. The chain employs TRBV7-2 and TRBJ1-1, with 9 bases that match TRBD1. The receptor's source is a woman aged 45-65 years with Graves' hyperthyroidism. Sequencing was performed on blood. This CDR3 reads CASSWTGVNTEAFF. CDR3 nucleotide sequence: TGTGCCAGCAGCTGGACAGGGGTGAACACTGAAGCTTTCTTT.